These 8 T cell receptor beta chains were all obtained from the same sample, sequenced in a study of blood T cell repertoires in COVID-19. Clones were sequenced by immunoSEQ multiplex PCR, and TCRdb holds only the in-frame ones, with some missing. The sample consists of some 9,000 clones, just over 85% of them appearing once. The specimen sequenced was peripheral blood. The receptors were gathered from a human donor in a cohort sampled during active COVID-19.

This clone was detected a few times. The chain is built from TRBV7-2 and TRBJ2-1; maybe TRBD1 (5 bases). The germline gives CDR1 SGHTA, CDR2 FQGNSA. Trimming left V 1 base short and J 4 bases short, with 11 bases between. CDR3 length equals 15 residues. This CDR3 is CASSLVTATYNEQFF. In DNA form, the CDR3 reads TGTGCCAGCAGCTTAGTGACAGCTACTTACAATGAGCAGTTCTTC. Using reference TRBV7-2 and TRBJ2-1 for the parts outside the CDR3, the full variable domain is GAGVSQSPSNKVTEKGKDVELRCDPISGHTALYWYRQSLGQGLEFLIYFQGNSAPDKSGLPSDRFSAERTGGSVSTLTIQRTQQEDSAVYLCASSLVTATYNEQFFGPGTRLTVL.

This clone occurred once. This rearrangement joins TRBV6-6 to TRBJ2-7, with 8 nucleotides matching TRBD1. Germline values: CDR1 MNHNY, CDR2 SVGAGI (reference sequence). V was pared by 0 bases and J by 2 bases, with 3 bases of the junction left unmatched. The CDR3 is 15 residues long. CDR3 in amino acids: CASSYSGQGTYEQYF. Here the CDR3 DNA reads TGTGCCAGCAGTTACTCAGGACAGGGTACCTACGAGCAGTACTTC.

The chain is built from TRBV28 and TRBJ2-4; the match to TRBD2 covers 9 bases. V trimming: 6 bases; J trimming: 9 bases; junction bases outside the gene matches: 12. CDR1 and CDR2 from the germline V gene are MDHEN and SYDVKM. CDR3 length: 15 residues. CDR3 loop: CASSNPGTSSSIQYF. In DNA, the CDR3 is TGTGCCAGCAGCAATCCCGGGACTAGCTCCTCCATTCAGTACTTC.

The J gene is TRBJ2-2, the V gene TRBV19; D perhaps matches TRBD1 (6 bases). The germline V and J ends were trimmed by 8 bases and 4 bases, with 11 bases remaining between them. Germline CDR1 and CDR2: LNHDA and SQIVND (reference sequence). The CDR3 has 13 residues. The CDR3 DNA reads TGTGCCAGTGACACAGGGCTCACCGGGGAGCTGTTTTTT. Translation: CASDTGLTGELFF.

This clone was seen more than once but under ten times. The rearrangement uses TRBV6-2 or TRBV6-3 and TRBJ2-7, with D tentatively TRBD2 (5 bases). This CDR3 has 15 residues. Trimming took 2 bases from V and 3 from J, leaving 14 bases between them. CDR1 is MNHEY, CDR2 SVGEGT, per germline. The CDR3 coding sequence is TGTGCCAGCAGTTACAATACTGCGGACTTCTACGAGCAGTACTTC. Its translation is CASSYNTADFYEQYF.

V gene TRBV4-3 combines with J gene TRBJ1-2, with D unclear. Germline V gene lookup returns CDR1 LGHNA and CDR2 YSLEER. V lost 1 base, J lost 0 bases, and 6 bases lay in between. The CDR3 is made up of 14 amino acids. The CDR3 region has the DNA TGCGCCAGCAGCCAAGGTCCCGCTAACTATGGCTACACCTTC. This encodes CASSQGPANYGYTF.

This clone was found once. The chain is built from TRBV28 and TRBJ2-7; 7 bases are shared with TRBD1. V was clipped by 6 bases and J by 2 bases; unmatched bases: 10. The CDR3 has 15 residues. In germline, CDR1 is MDHEN, CDR2 SYDVKM. The DNA of the CDR3 is TGTGCCAGCAGCAAGCCCGGGACAGAAGCCTACGAGCAGTACTTC. It codes for CASSKPGTEAYEQYF.

The V and J genes are TRBV28 and TRBJ1-5, with TRBD1 matching over 7 bases. Germline V gene lookup returns CDR1 MDHEN and CDR2 SYDVKM. CDR3 length: 14 residues. V shed 7 bases and J 3 bases; nucleotides not matched to a gene: 6. The CDR3 spells CASITDRVNQPQHF. DNA of the CDR3: TGTGCCAGCATTACCGACAGGGTCAATCAGCCCCAGCATTTT.